This TCR beta chain was documented in a study of T-cell memory formation after mild COVID-19. The overall study: The TCR clusters were mostly specific to one donor. Study-level findings and limits: The CD4+ clones that contracted clustered mainly within CM and EM, and the CD8+ clones concentrated in EMRA. Clones contracting across day 15 to 85 had a balanced CD4/CD8 profile; later expanding clones leaned CD4+.

5'RACE with constant-segment primers yielded barcoded, UMI-tagged TCR alpha and TCR beta cDNA libraries. TCRdb called the 5' RACE reads again in MiXCR, with one record for every CDR3 protein. The sample includes 80,000 to 95,000 distinct CDR3 sequences, around a quarter of them seen just once. Germline CDR1 and CDR2: MNHEY and SVGEGT. This CDR3 is built from 12 residues. V lost 2 bases to trimming and J lost 7 bases, with 7 bases between them. This clonotype was counted between two and nine times. Its target is unknown. Sequencing was carried out using PBMCs or a T cell subset sorted from them (not recorded which). This chain connects TRBV6-2 or TRBV6-3 to TRBJ2-3; D not resolved. This clonotype was sampled from a young man who had mild COVID-19 (a few samples of this study predate the infection). Cell type and time point are not known. The CDR3 DNA sequence: TGTGCCAGCAGTTACCACCCCCATACGCAGTATTTT. It encodes CASSYHPHTQYF.